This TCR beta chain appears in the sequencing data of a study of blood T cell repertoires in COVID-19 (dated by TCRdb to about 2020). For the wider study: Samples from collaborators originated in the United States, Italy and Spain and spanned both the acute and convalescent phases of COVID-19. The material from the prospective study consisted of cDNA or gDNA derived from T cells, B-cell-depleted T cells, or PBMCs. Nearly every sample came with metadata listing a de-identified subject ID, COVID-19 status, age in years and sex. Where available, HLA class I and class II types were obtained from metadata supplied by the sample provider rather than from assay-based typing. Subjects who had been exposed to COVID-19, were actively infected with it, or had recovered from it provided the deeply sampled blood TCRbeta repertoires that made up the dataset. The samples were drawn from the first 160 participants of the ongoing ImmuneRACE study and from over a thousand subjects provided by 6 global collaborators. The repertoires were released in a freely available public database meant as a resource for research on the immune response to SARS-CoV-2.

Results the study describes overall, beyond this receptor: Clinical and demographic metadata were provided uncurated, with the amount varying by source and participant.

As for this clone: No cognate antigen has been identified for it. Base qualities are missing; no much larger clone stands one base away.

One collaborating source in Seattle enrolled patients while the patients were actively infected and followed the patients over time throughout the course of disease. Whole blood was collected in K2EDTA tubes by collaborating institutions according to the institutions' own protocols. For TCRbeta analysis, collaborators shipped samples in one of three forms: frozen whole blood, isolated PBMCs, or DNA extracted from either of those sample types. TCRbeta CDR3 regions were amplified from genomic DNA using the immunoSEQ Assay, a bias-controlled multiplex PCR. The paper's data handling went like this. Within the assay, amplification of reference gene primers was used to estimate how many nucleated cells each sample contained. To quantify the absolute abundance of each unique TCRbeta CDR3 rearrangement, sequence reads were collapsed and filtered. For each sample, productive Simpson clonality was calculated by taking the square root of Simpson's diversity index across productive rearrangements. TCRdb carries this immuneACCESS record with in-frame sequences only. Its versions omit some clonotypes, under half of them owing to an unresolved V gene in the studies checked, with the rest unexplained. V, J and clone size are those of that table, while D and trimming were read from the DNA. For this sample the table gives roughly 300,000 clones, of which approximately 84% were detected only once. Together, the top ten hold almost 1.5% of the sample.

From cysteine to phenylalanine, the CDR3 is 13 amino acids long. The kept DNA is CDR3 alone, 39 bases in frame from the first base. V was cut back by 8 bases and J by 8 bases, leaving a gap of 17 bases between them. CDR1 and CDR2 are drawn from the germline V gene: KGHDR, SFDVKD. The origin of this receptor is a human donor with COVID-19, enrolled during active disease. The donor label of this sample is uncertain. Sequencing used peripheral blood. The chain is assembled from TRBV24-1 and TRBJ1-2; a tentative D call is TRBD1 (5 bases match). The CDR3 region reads CATIYPRAGGYTF. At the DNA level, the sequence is TGTGCCACCATATACCCCAGGGCTGGAGGCTACACCTTC.